Below are 10 T cell receptor beta chains sequenced from a single sample in a study of shared clonotypes between healthy human individuals. Using immunoSEQ multiplex PCR, the repertoire was profiled, and TCRdb retains in-frame clones only, with some absent. The table records around 500,000 clones, roughly 78% of them present only once. Sample: PBMCs. The receptors stem from a woman aged 40 to 50 in good health. Some clones in this sample may be carry-over from other donors' samples.

This chain uses TRBV5-6 with TRBJ2-5; 10 bases agree with TRBD1. V gave up 7 bases and J gave up 3 bases; unmatched junction bases: 9. This CDR3 is built from 15 residues. Germline V gene lookup returns CDR1 SGHDT and CDR2 YYEEEE. CDR3 in DNA: TGTGCCAGCGGACCCGGGACAGGGGATAAAGAGACCCAGTACTTC. Translated, it gives CASGPGTGDKETQYF.

The gene calls are TRBV5-1 and TRBJ2-3; 7 bases line up with TRBD1. The CDR3 sequence is 17 residues long. The ends lost 3 bases at V and 3 bases at J; junction bases unmatched: 13. Germline values: CDR1 SGHRS, CDR2 YFSETQ. The CDR3 here is CASSSARDSYGTDTQYF. The CDR3 nucleotides are TGCGCCAGCAGCTCAGCCCGGGACAGCTATGGGACAGATACGCAGTATTTT.

The chain employs TRBV19 and TRBJ2-7, with TRBD1 matching 11 bases. V lost 4 bases to trimming and J lost 5 bases; unmatched junction nucleotides: 1. The CDR3 consists of 13 residues. Germline V CDR1 and CDR2: LNHDA, SQIVND (reference sequence). CDR3: CASSTGQGDEQYF. CDR3 DNA: TGTGCCAGTAGTACGGGACAGGGGGACGAGCAGTACTTC.

CDR3 coding DNA: TGCAGTGCAAACAAAAAAGAGACCCAGTACTTC. It codes for CSANKKETQYF. The chain has TRBV20-1 and TRBJ2-5, with D uncertain. This CDR3 has 11 amino acids. The ends were cut back, 6 bases at V and 3 bases at J, with 8 bases in the middle. Germline-derived CDR1 and CDR2 are DFQATT and SNEGSKA (reference sequence).

The chain employs TRBV5-1 and TRBJ2-7; D is possibly TRBD1 (6 bases). The CDR3 loop spans 15 amino acids. Germline lookup yields CDR1 SGHRS and CDR2 YFSETQ. Trimming removed 4 bases from V and 2 bases from J, with 16 bases in between. The CDR3 sequence: CASSSDRPGTYEQYF. For the CDR3, the DNA is TGCGCCAGCAGCAGCGACAGGCCGGGAACCTACGAGCAGTACTTC.

This rearrangement joins TRBV7-9 to TRBJ2-5; 9 bases align to TRBD2. This CDR3 spans 17 amino acids. V lost 2 bases to trimming and J lost 5 bases; unmatched junction nucleotides: 12. Germline values: CDR1 SEHNR, CDR2 FQNEAQ (reference sequence). The CDR3 reads CASSLTTSGLKWETQYF. DNA of the CDR3: TGTGCCAGCAGCTTAACGACTAGCGGTCTCAAGTGGGAGACCCAGTACTTC.

This clone was seen ten or more times. The chain has TRBV18 and TRBJ2-3; D may be TRBD1 or TRBD2 (5 bases each). The CDR3 covers 14 residues. From germline, CDR1 is KGHSH and CDR2 LQKENI. The V gene lost 5 bases and the J gene lost 5 bases, with 14 bases spanning the gap. In nucleotides, the CDR3 is TGTGCCAGCTCATCCCCCTGGGACGGAGATACGCAGTATTTT. Its translation is CASSSPWDGDTQYF. Based on the CDR3 plus reference TRBV18 and TRBJ2-3, the full variable domain is NAGVMQNPRHLVRRRGQEARLRCSPMKGHSHVYWYRQLPEEGLKFMVYLQKENIIDESGMPKERFSAEFPKEGPSILRIQQVVRGDSAAYFCASSSPWDGDTQYFGPGTRLTVL.

The chain joins TRBV28 to TRBJ1-1; 12 bases align to TRBD1. The CDR3 spans 17 residues. J lost 1 base, V lost 3 bases, and 6 bases had no gene match. Germline values: CDR1 MDHEN, CDR2 SYDVKM. CDR3 protein: CASSLSGTGGGNTEAFF. The CDR3 nucleotides read TGTGCCAGCAGTTTGTCCGGGACAGGGGGCGGGAACACTGAAGCTTTCTTT. Together with reference TRBV28 and TRBJ1-1, the CDR3 gives the full variable domain: DVKVTQSSRYLVKRTGEKVFLECVQDMDHENMFWYRQDPGLGLRLIYFSYDVKMKEKGDIPEGYSVSREKKERFSLILESASTNQTSMYLCASSLSGTGGGNTEAFFGQGTRLTVV.

The chain combines TRBV19 with TRBJ1-4; TRBD1 agrees at 7 bases. Losses at the gene ends were 6 bases for V and 8 bases for J; bases not matched to a gene: 9. This CDR3 is built from 14 residues. Germline V gene lookup returns CDR1 LNHDA and CDR2 SQIVND (reference sequence). Written as DNA, the CDR3 is TGTGCCAGTAGAAACCGGGACAGCAGGGAAAAACTGTTTTTT. This codes for CASRNRDSREKLFF.

This clone was seen just once. This chain uses TRBV5-8 with TRBJ1-4; no reliable D call. V shed 0 bases and J shed 6 bases, with 12 bases lying between them. The germline gives CDR1 SGHTS, CDR2 YDEGEE. The CDR3 runs 15 residues. The DNA of the CDR3 is TGTGCCAGCAGCTTGGGGTCCGGGATGGATGAAAAACTGTTTTTT. Translation gives CASSLGSGMDEKLFF.